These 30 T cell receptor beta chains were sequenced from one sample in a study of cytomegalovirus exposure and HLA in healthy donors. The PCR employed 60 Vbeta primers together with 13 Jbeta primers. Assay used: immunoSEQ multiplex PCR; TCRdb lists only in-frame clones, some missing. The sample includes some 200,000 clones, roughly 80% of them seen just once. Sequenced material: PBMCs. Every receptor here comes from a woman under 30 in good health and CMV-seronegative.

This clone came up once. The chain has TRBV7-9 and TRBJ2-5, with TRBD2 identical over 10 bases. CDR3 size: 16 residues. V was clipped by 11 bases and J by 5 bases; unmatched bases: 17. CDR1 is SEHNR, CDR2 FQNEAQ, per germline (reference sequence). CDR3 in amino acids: CAAGDRSGRAGETQYF. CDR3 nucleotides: TGTGCCGCCGGGGACCGGAGCGGGAGGGCCGGGGAGACCCAGTACTTC.

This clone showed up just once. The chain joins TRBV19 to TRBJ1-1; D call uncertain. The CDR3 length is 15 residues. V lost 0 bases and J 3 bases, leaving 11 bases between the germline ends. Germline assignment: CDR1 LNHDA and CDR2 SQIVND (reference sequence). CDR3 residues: CASSIDTSGYTEAFF. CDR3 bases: TGTGCCAGTAGTATAGACACGTCGGGGTACACTGAAGCTTTCTTT.

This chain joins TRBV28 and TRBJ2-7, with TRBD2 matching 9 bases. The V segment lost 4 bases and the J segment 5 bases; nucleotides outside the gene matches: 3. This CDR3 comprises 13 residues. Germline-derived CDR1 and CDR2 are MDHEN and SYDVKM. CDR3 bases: TGTGCCAGCAGTTCCCTAGCGGGAAACGAGCAGTACTTC. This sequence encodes CASSSLAGNEQYF.

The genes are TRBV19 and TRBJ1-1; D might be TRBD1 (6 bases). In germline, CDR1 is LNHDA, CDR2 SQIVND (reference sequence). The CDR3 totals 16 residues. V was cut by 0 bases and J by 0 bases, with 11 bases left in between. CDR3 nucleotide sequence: TGTGCCAGTAGTATAGAGACAGGCTACATGAACACTGAAGCTTTCTTT. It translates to CASSIETGYMNTEAFF. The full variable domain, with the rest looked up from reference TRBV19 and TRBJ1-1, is DGGITQSPKYLFRKEGQNVTLSCEQNLNHDAMYWYRQDPGQGLRLIYYSQIVNDFQKGDIAEGYSVSREKKESFPLTVTSAQKNPTAFYLCASSIETGYMNTEAFFGQGTRLTVV.

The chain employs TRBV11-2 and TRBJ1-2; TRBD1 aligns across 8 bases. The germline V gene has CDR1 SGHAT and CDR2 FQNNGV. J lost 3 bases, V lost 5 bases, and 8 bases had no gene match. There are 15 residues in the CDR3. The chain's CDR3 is CASSPRQGPYYGYTF. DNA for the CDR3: TGTGCCAGCAGCCCCCGACAGGGGCCTTACTATGGCTACACCTTC.

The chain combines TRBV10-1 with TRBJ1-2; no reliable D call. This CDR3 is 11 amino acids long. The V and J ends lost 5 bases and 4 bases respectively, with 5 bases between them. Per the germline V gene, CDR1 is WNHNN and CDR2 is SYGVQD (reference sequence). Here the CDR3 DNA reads TGCGCCAGCAGTAACAGCTATGGCTACACCTTC. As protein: CASSNSYGYTF.

Here the CDR3 reads CASSLLGNEQFF. Here the CDR3 DNA reads TGTGCCAGCAGTCTTCTCGGGAATGAGCAGTTCTTC. The J gene is TRBJ2-1, the V gene TRBV27; D gene unclear. The CDR3 is 12 residues long. V was shortened by 5 bases and J by 7 bases, with 9 bases between the two germline ends. Looked up from germline, CDR1 is MNHEY and CDR2 is SMNVEV (reference sequence).

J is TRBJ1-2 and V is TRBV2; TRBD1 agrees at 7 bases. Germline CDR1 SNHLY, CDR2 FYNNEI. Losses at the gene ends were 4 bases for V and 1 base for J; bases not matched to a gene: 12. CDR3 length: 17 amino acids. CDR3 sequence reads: CASSGFGRQGHNYGYTF. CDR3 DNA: TGTGCCAGCAGTGGCTTCGGAAGACAGGGCCATAACTATGGCTACACCTTC.

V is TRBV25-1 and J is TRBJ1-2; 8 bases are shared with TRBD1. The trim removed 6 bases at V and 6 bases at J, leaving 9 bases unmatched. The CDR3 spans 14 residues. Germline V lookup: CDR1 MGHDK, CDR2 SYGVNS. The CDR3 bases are TGTGCCAGCAGGAGGACAGGGTCGGAAGATGGCTACACCTTC. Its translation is CASRRTGSEDGYTF.

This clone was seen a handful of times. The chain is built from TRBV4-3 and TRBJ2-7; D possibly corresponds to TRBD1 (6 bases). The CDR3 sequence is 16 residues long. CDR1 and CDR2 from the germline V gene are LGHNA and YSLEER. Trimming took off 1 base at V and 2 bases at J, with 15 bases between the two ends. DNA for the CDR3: TGCGCCAGCAGCCAAGGTAAACAGGGAGCCCCCTACGAGCAGTACTTC. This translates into CASSQGKQGAPYEQYF.

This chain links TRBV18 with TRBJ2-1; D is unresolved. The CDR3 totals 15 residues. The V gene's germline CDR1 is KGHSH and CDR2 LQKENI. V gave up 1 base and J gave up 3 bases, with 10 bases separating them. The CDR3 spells CASSPLGDFYNEQFF. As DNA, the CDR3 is TGTGCCAGCTCACCACTAGGAGACTTCTACAATGAGCAGTTCTTC.

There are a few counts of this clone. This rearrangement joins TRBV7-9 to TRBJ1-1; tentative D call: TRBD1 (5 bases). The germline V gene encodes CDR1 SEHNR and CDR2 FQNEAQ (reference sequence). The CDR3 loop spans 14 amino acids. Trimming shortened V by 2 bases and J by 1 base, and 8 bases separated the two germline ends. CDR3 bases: TGTGCCAGCAGCTTAACGGGGGAGAACACTGAAGCTTTCTTT. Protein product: CASSLTGENTEAFF.

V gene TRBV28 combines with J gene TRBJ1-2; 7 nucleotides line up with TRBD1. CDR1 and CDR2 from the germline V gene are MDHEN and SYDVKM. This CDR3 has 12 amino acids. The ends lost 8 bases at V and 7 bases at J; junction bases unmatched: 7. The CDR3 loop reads CASVTGLRGYTF. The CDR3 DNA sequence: TGTGCCAGCGTGACAGGGTTGCGTGGCTACACCTTC.

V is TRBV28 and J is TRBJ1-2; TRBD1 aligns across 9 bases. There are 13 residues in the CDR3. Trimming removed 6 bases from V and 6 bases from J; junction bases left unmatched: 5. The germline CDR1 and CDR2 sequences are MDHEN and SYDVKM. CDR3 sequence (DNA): TGTGCCAGCAGATCCGGGACAGGGAATGGCTACACCTTC. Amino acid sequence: CASRSGTGNGYTF.

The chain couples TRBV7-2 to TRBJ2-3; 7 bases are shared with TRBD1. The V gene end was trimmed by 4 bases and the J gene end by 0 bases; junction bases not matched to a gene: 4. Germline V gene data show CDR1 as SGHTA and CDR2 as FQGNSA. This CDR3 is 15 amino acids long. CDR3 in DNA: TGTGCCAGCAGCTCGAACAGGGGTAGCACAGATACGCAGTATTTT. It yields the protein CASSSNRGSTDTQYF.

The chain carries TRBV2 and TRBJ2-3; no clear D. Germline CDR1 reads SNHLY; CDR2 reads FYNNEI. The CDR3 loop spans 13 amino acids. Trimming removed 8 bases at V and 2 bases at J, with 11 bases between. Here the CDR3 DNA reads TGTGCCAGCCACCGACTCTACACAGATACGCAGTATTTT. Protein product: CASHRLYTDTQYF.

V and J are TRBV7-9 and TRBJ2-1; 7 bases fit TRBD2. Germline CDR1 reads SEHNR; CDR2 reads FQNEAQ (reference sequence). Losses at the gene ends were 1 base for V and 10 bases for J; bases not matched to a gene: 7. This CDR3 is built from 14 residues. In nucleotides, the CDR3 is TGTGCCAGCAGCTTAGAGGCGGGAGTGGCCGAGCAGTTCTTC. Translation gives CASSLEAGVAEQFF.

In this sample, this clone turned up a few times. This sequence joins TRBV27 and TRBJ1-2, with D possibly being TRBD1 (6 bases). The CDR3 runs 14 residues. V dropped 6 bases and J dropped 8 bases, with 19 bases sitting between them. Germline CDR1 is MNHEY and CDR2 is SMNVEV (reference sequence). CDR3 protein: CASRPQGTPAGYTF. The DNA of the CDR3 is TGTGCCAGCAGACCCCAGGGGACCCCGGCGGGCTACACCTTC.

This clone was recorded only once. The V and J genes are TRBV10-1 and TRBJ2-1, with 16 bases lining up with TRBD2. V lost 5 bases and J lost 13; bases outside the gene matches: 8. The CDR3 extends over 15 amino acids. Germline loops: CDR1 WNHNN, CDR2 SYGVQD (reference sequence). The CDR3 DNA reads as TGCGCCAGCAGTCAGCGCGGGACTAGCGGGAGGGCCCAGTTCTTC. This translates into CASSQRGTSGRAQFF.

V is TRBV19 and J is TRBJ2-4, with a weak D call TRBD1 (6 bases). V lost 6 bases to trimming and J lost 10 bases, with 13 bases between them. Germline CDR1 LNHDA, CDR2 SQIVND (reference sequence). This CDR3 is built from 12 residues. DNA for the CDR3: TGTGCCAGTAGCCTAAGACAGGAAATTCAGTACTTC. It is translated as CASSLRQEIQYF.

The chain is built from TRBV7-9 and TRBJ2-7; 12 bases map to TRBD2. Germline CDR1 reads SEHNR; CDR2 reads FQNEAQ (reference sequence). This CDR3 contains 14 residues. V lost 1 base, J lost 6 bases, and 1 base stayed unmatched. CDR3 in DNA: TGTGCCAGCAGCTTAGAGGGACTAGCGGGCGAGCAGTACTTC. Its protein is CASSLEGLAGEQYF. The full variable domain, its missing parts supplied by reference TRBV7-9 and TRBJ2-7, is DTGVSQNPRHKITKRGQNVTFRCDPISEHNRLYWYRQTLGQGPEFLTYFQNEAQLEKSRLLSDRFSAERPKGSFSTLEIQRTEQGDSAMYLCASSLEGLAGEQYFGPGTRLTVT.

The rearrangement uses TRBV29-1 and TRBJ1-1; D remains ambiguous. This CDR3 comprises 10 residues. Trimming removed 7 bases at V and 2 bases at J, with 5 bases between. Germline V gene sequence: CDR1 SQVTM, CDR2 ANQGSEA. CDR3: CSGTNTEAFF. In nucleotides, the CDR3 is TGCAGCGGAACTAACACTGAAGCTTTCTTT.

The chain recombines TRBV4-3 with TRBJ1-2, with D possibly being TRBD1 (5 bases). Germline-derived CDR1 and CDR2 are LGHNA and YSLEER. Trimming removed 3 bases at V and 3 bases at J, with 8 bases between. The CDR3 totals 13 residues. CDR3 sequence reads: CASSQTVDYGYTF. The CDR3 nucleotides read TGCGCCAGCAGCCAGACAGTCGACTATGGCTACACCTTC.

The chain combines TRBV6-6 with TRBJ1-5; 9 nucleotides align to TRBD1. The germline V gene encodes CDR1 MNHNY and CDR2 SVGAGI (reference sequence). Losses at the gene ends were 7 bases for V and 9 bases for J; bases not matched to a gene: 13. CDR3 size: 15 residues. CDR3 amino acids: CASTASTGGQGPQHF. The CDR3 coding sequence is TGTGCCAGCACAGCCTCGACAGGGGGACAGGGGCCCCAGCATTTT.

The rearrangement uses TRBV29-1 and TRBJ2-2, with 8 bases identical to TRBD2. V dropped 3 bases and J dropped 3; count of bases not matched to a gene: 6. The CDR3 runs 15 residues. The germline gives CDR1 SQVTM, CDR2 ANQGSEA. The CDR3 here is CSVDGGGRYTGELFF. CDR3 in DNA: TGCAGCGTTGACGGGGGGGGGCGATACACCGGGGAGCTGTTTTTT.

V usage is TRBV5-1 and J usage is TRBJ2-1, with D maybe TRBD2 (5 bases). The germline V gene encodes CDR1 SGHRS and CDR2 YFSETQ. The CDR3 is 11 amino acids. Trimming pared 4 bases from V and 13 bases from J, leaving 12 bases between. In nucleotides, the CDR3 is TGCGCCAGCAGCGACGGGGTACAACAGTTCTTC. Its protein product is CASSDGVQQFF.

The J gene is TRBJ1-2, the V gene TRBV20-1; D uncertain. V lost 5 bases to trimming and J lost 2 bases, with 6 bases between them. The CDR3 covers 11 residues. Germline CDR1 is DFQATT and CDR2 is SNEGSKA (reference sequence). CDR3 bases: TGCAGTGCTCGGGTCAACTATGGCTACACCTTC. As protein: CSARVNYGYTF.

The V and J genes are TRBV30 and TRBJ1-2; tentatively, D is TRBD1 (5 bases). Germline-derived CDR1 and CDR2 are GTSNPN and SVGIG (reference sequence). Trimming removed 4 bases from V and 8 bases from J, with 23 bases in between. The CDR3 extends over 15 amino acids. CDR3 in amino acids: CAWKFGINGATGYTF. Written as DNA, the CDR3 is TGTGCCTGGAAGTTCGGAATTAATGGGGCGACGGGCTACACCTTC.

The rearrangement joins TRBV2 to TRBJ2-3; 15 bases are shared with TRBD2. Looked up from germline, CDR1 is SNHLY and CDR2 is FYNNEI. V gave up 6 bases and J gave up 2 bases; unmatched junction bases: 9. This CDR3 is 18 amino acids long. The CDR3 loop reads CASREPGLAGGNTDTQYF. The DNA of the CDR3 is TGTGCCAGCAGAGAACCGGGACTAGCGGGAGGAAACACAGATACGCAGTATTTT.

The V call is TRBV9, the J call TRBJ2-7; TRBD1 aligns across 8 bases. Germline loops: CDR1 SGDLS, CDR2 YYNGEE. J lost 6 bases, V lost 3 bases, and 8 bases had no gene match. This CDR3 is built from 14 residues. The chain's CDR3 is CASSGGTGVGEQYF. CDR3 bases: TGTGCCAGCAGCGGAGGGACAGGAGTTGGCGAGCAGTACTTC.